Reported below is one T cell receptor (beta chain). Under the authors' procedure: Using reference gene primer amplification, nucleated cell counts were estimated. Profiled with immunoSEQ multiplex PCR; TCRdb holds only in-frame clones, not every one. The D gene and trimming were derived from the DNA, and the V and J assignments and clone size from that table. In the table there are 100,000 to 150,000 clones, roughly four fifths of which are singletons. Germline-derived CDR1 and CDR2 are ENHRY and SYGVKD. This CDR3 spans 13 amino acids. The V segment lost 11 bases and the J segment 6 bases; nucleotides outside the gene matches: 12. This entry is derived from a study of blood T cell repertoires in COVID-19.

The chain couples TRBV10-3 to TRBJ1-2, with 7 nucleotides matching TRBD1. Material for sequencing was peripheral blood. The TCR was taken from a woman aged 60-75 years with acute or convalescent COVID-19. CDR3 sequence: CALRGGAGDGYTF. The CDR3, as DNA: TGTGCCCTCCGAGGGGGCGCAGGGGATGGCTACACCTTC.